A single sample gave rise to the 19 T cell receptor beta chains below, sequenced in a study of blood T cell repertoires in COVID-19 (TCRdb year 2020). Preparation of the library involved the immunoSEQ multiplex PCR assay. In its TCRdb copy, this immuneACCESS table keeps in-frame sequences only and misses some clones. Where compared with another copy, unresolved V genes explain less than half of these, and the others have no known cause. This sample lists some 240,000 clones; approximately 86% were detected once. The ten largest clones represent roughly 3.1% of the sample. The sequencing input was PBMCs or T cells enriched from blood (not recorded which). The source of these receptors is a woman aged 40 to 50 with acute COVID-19.

This sequence joins TRBV6-4 and TRBJ2-3; 8 positions match TRBD2. The CDR3 has 15 residues. With V trimmed by 0 bases and J by 5 bases, 4 bases remained unmatched. Germline V CDR1 and CDR2: MRHNA, SNTAGT. The CDR3 sequence is CASSDSTGGVDTQYF. The CDR3 nucleotides read TGTGCCAGCAGTGACTCAACGGGAGGGGTAGATACGCAGTATTTT.

The rearrangement joins TRBV12-3 or TRBV12-4 to TRBJ1-2; D gene ambiguous. Trimming cost V 6 bases and J 2 bases, with 4 bases left between them. This CDR3 spans 11 amino acids. The chain's CDR3 is CASSLNYGYTF. The CDR3 DNA sequence: TGTGCCAGCAGCCTGAACTATGGCTACACCTTC.

The chain has TRBV12-3 or TRBV12-4 and TRBJ2-1; no reliable D call. This CDR3 has 12 amino acids. Trimming pared 6 bases from V and 8 bases from J, leaving 11 bases between. The CDR3, as DNA: TGTGCCAGCAGCCCTCTAGGCTATGAGCAGTTCTTC. Protein product: CASSPLGYEQFF.

The J gene is TRBJ2-7, the V gene TRBV15, with unresolved D. This CDR3 comprises 11 residues. Germline-derived CDR1 and CDR2 are LNHNV and YYDKDF (reference sequence). V was trimmed by 4 bases and J by 6 bases, leaving 7 bases between them. CDR3 DNA sequence: TGTGCCACCAGCACCAGGCCCGAGCAGTACTTC. It codes for CATSTRPEQYF.

The genes are TRBV27 and TRBJ2-1; 8 nucleotides line up with TRBD1. J lost 6 bases, V lost 7 bases, and 5 bases had no gene match. There are 13 residues in the CDR3. Germline V CDR1 and CDR2: MNHEY, SMNVEV (reference sequence). CDR3 protein: CASTGTGGNEQFF. The CDR3 DNA is TGTGCCAGCACTGGGACAGGAGGCAATGAGCAGTTCTTC.

The chain couples TRBV6-5 to TRBJ2-1; maybe TRBD2 (6 bases). Between the trimmed V and J ends, which lost 0 bases and 10 bases, there was a span of 16 bases. The CDR3 runs to 15 residues. Germline CDR1 reads MNHEY; CDR2 reads SVGAGI. Written as DNA, the CDR3 is TGTGCCAGCAGTTACTCCCCGGGAGTAGGGGACGAGCAGTTCTTC. Amino acids: CASSYSPGVGDEQFF.

The rearrangement joins TRBV9 to TRBJ2-1; D unclear. The germline V gene encodes CDR1 SGDLS and CDR2 YYNGEE. Trimming pared 0 bases from V and 1 base from J, leaving 8 bases between. The length of the CDR3 is 15 residues. The CDR3 sequence: CASSVVARSYNEQFF. The CDR3 DNA reads as TGTGCCAGCAGCGTAGTAGCTCGATCCTACAATGAGCAGTTCTTC. Supplemented by reference TRBV9 and TRBJ2-1, the full variable domain reads DSGVTQTPKHLITATGQRVTLRCSPRSGDLSVYWYQQSLDQGLQFLIQYYNGEERAKGNILERFSAQQFPDLHSELNLSSLELGDSALYFCASSVVARSYNEQFFGPGTRLTVL.

V gene TRBV5-1 combines with J gene TRBJ1-6; D is unclear. In germline, CDR1 is SGHRS, CDR2 YFSETQ. Trimming took off 4 bases at V and 10 bases at J, with 12 bases between the two ends. The CDR3 totals 13 residues. The CDR3, as DNA: TGCGCCAGCAGCCCAGACTCATACTCACCCCTCCACTTT. Residues: CASSPDSYSPLHF.

This chain connects TRBV3-1 (or the pseudogene TRBV3-2) to TRBJ2-1; TRBD2 is a possible D gene (6 bases). This CDR3 region has 16 residues. Deletions cut 3 bases from V and 0 bases from J, with 12 bases between. Germline-derived CDR1 and CDR2 are LGHDT and YNNKEL (reference sequence). CDR3: CASSHVAVSSYNEQFF. CDR3 bases: TGTGCCAGCAGCCACGTAGCGGTGAGCTCCTACAATGAGCAGTTCTTC.

The CDR3 loop is CASSSRARDEKLFF. The CDR3 nucleotides are TGTGCCAGCAGCTCGAGGGCGCGCGATGAAAAACTGTTTTTT. The chain combines TRBV11-3 with TRBJ1-4; the D is unclear. Germline V gene sequence: CDR1 SGHNT, CDR2 YENEEA. V was cut by 4 bases and J by 6 bases, with 12 bases left in between. The CDR3 has 14 amino acids.

The genes are TRBV11-3 and TRBJ2-3; 7 bases are shared with TRBD2. Germline-derived CDR1 and CDR2 are SGHNT and YENEEA. The trim removed 5 bases at V and 2 bases at J, leaving 4 bases unmatched. The CDR3 totals 14 residues. Here the CDR3 reads CASSQRDLTDTQYF. As DNA, the CDR3 is TGTGCCAGCAGCCAGCGGGATCTCACAGATACGCAGTATTTT.

J is TRBJ1-2 and V is TRBV5-1; D is unclear. This CDR3 spans 17 amino acids. The germline CDR1 and CDR2 sequences are SGHRS and YFSETQ. V was cut by 4 bases and J by 2 bases, with 21 bases left in between. CDR3 bases: TGCGCCAGCAGCCCGGAGGGCCGACAAGGCGGCAACTATGGCTACACCTTC. This gives the protein CASSPEGRQGGNYGYTF.

The chain joins TRBV13 to TRBJ2-7; perhaps TRBD2 as D (7 bases). There are 16 residues in the CDR3. Germline V CDR1 and CDR2: PRHDT, FYEKMQ (reference sequence). V was shortened by 4 bases and J by 2 bases, with 18 bases between the two germline ends. Written as DNA, the CDR3 is TGTGCCAGCAGCTCTAAGGGGGAGGGAAGGACCTACGAGCAGTACTTC. Protein product: CASSSKGEGRTYEQYF.

The chain employs TRBV19 and TRBJ1-5; 7 bases fit TRBD1. The CDR3 runs to 13 residues. V shed 9 bases and J 3 bases; nucleotides not matched to a gene: 5. Germline V gene lookup returns CDR1 LNHDA and CDR2 SQIVND (reference sequence). The chain's CDR3 is CASDTGVNQPQHF. DNA for the CDR3: TGTGCCAGCGACACAGGGGTCAATCAGCCCCAGCATTTT.

The chain is built from TRBV6-5 and TRBJ2-7; D possibly corresponds to TRBD1 (6 bases). CDR3 length equals 13 residues. Looked up from germline, CDR1 is MNHEY and CDR2 is SVGAGI. Trimming pared 0 bases from V and 7 bases from J, leaving 10 bases between. This CDR3 reads CASSYSTQGEQYF. The CDR3 DNA follows: TGTGCCAGCAGTTACTCGACACAGGGTGAGCAGTACTTC.

This clone has only a few counts. The rearrangement joins TRBV30 to TRBJ1-4; D gene uncertain. The CDR3 consists of 10 residues. Germline CDR1 GTSNPN, CDR2 SVGIG (reference sequence). The V and J ends lost 4 bases and 8 bases respectively, with 5 bases between them. The CDR3 loop reads CAWNGEKLFF. CDR3 nucleotides: TGTGCCTGGAACGGGGAAAAACTGTTTTTT. The whole variable domain, filled in from reference TRBV30 and TRBJ1-4, reads SQTIHQWPATLVQPVGSPLSLECTVEGTSNPNLYWYRQAAGRGLQLLFYSVGIGQISSEVPQNLSASRPQDRQFILSSKKLLLSDSGFYLCAWNGEKLFFGSGTQLSVL.

The rearrangement joins TRBV2 to TRBJ2-7; 8 bases are shared with TRBD2. The germline V gene encodes CDR1 SNHLY and CDR2 FYNNEI. The CDR3 contains 14 residues. Losses at the gene ends were 4 bases for V and 6 bases for J; bases not matched to a gene: 8. CDR3 coding DNA: TGTGCCAGCAGTGGAGCGGGAGTTCAGGCCGAGCAGTACTTC. Protein sequence: CASSGAGVQAEQYF.

The rearrangement links TRBV3-1 (or the pseudogene TRBV3-2) to TRBJ2-5, with 12 bases identical to TRBD2. V dropped 2 bases and J dropped 5; count of bases not matched to a gene: 3. Germline CDR1 LGHDT, CDR2 YNNKEL (reference sequence). The CDR3 has 15 residues. CDR3 loop: CASSQRLAGDETQYF. CDR3 DNA sequence: TGTGCCAGCAGCCAAAGACTAGCGGGAGACGAGACCCAGTACTTC.

The V call is TRBV9, the J call TRBJ1-3; no definite D call. V lost 2 bases, J lost 2 bases, and 8 bases lay in between. The CDR3 has 14 residues. Looked up from germline, CDR1 is SGDLS and CDR2 is YYNGEE. Here the CDR3 DNA reads TGTGCCAGCAGCGTCGGAGCGCCTGGAAACACCATATATTTT. As protein: CASSVGAPGNTIYF.